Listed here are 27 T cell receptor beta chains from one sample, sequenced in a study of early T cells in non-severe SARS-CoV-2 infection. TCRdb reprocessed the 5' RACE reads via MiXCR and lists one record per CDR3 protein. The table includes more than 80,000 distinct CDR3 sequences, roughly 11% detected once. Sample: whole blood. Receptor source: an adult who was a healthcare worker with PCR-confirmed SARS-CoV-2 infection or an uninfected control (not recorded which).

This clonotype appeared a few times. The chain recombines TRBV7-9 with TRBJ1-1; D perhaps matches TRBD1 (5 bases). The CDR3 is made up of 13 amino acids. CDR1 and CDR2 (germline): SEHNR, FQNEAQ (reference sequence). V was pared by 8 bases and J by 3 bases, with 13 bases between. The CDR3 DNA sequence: TGTGCCAGCCGCAGGTCGGGGGACACTGAAGCTTTCTTT. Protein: CASRRSGDTEAFF.

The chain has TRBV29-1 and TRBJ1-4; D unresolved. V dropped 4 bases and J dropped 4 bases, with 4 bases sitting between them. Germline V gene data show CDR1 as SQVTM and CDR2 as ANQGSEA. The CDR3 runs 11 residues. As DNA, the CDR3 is TGCAGCGTTGCGGATAATGAAAAACTGTTTTTT. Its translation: CSVADNEKLFF.

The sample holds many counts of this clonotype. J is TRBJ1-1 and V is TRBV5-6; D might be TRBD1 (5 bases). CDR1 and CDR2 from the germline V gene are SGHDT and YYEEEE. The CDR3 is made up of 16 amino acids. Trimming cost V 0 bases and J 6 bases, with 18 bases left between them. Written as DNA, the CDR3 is TGTGCCAGCAGCTTGGCTGATACTCCTTGGGGACCTGAAGCTTTCTTT. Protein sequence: CASSLADTPWGPEAFF. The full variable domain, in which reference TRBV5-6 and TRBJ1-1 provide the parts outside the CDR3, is DAGVTQSPTHLIKTRGQQVTLRCSPKSGHDTVSWYQQALGQGPQFIFQYYEEEERQRGNFPDRFSGHQFPNYSSELNVNALLLGDSALYLCASSLADTPWGPEAFFGQGTRLTVV.

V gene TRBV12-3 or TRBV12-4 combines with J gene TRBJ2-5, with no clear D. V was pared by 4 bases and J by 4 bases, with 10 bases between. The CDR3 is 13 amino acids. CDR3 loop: CASSSGRTETQYF. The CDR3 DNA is TGTGCCAGCAGTTCAGGCAGGACAGAGACCCAGTACTTC.

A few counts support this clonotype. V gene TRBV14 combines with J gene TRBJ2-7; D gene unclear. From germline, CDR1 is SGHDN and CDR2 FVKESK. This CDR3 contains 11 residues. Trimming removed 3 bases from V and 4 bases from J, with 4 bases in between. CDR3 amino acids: CASSQFYEQYF. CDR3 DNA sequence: TGTGCCAGCAGCCAGTTTTACGAGCAGTACTTC.

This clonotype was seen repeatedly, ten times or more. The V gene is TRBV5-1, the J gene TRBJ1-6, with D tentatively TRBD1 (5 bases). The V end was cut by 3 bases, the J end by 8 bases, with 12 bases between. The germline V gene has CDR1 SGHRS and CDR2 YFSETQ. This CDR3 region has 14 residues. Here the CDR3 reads CASSSEGQYSPLHF. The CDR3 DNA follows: TGCGCCAGCAGCTCGGAGGGGCAATATTCACCCCTCCACTTT.

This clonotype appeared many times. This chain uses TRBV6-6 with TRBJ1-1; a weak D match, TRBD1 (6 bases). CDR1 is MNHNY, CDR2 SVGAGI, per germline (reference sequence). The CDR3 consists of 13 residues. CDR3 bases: TGTCAGTCGAAGTTGGACAGGAACACTGAAGCTTTCTTT. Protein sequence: CQSKLDRNTEAFF.

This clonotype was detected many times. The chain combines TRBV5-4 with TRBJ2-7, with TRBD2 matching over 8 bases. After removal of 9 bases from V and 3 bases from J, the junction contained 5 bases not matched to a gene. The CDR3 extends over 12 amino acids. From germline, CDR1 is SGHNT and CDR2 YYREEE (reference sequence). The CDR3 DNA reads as TGTGCCACCGGGGGGGGCAGCTACGAGCAGTACTTC. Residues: CATGGGSYEQYF.

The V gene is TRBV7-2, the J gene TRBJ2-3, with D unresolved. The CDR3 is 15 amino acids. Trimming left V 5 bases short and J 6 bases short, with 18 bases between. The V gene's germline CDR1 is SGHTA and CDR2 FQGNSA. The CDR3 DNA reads TGTGCCAGCAGCAGTCGGAGCAGAGAGAAGGATACGCAGTATTTT. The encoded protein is CASSSRSREKDTQYF.

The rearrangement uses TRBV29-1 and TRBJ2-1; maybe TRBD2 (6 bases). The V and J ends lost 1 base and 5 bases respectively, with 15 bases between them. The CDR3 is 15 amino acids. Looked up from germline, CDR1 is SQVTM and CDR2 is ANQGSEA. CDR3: CSVEGGGVPHNEQFF. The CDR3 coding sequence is TGCAGCGTTGAAGGTGGAGGGGTACCCCACAATGAGCAGTTCTTC.

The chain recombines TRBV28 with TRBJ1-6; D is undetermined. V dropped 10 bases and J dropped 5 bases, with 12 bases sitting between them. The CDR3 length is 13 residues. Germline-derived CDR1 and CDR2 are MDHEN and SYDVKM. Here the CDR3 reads CATYRTDNSPLHF. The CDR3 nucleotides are TGTGCCACGTACCGGACGGATAATTCACCCCTCCACTTT.

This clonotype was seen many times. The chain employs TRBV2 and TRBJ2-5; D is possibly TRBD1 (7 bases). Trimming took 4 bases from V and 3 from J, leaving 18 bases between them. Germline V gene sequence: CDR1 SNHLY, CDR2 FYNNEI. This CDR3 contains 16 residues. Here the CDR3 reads CASSGGATGQKETQYF. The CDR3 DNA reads TGTGCCAGCAGTGGGGGGGCGACGGGACAGAAAGAGACCCAGTACTTC.

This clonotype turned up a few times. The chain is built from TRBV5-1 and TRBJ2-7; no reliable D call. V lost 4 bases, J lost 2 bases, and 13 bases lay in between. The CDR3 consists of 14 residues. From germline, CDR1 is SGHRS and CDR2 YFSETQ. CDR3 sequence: CASSPPTPTYEQYF. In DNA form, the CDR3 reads TGCGCCAGCAGCCCCCCGACACCCACCTACGAGCAGTACTTC.

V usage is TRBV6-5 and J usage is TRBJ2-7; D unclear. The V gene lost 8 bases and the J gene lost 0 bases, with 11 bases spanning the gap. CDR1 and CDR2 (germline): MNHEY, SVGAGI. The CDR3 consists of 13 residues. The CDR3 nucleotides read TGTGCCAGCGGCGTTGGGCCCTCCTACGAGCAGTACTTC. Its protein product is CASGVGPSYEQYF.

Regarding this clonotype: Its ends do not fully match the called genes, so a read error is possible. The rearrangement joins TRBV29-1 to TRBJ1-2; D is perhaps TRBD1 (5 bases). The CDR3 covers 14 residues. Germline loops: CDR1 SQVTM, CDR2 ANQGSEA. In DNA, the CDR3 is TGCAGCGCGGTAGTATCCGGGACCGACTATGGCCACACCTTC. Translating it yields CSAVVSGTDYGHTF.

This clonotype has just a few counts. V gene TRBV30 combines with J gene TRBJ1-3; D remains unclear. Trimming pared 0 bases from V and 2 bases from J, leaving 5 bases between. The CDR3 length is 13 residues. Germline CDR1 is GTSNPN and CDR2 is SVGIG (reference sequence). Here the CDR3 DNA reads TGTGCCTGGAGTGTAGGTACTGGAAACACCATATATTTT. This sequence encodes CAWSVGTGNTIYF.

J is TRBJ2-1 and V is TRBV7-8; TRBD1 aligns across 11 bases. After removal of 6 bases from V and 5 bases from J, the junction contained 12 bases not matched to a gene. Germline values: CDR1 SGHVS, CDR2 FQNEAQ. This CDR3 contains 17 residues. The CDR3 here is CASRIRDRGLFHNEQFF. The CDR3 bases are TGTGCCAGCAGGATCCGGGACAGGGGGTTATTCCACAATGAGCAGTTCTTC.

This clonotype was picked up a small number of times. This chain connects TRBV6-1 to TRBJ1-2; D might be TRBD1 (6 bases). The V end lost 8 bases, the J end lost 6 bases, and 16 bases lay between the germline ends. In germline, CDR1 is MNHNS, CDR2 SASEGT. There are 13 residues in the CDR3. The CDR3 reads CASSQAGVHGYTF. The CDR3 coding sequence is TGTGCCAGCTCACAGGCAGGGGTCCATGGCTACACCTTC.

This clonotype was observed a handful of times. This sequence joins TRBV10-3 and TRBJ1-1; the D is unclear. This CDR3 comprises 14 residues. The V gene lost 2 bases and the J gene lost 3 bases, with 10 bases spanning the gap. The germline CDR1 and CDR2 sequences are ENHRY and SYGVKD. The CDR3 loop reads CAISEGQSYTEAFF. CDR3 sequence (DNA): TGTGCCATCAGTGAGGGGCAGTCCTACACTGAAGCTTTCTTT.

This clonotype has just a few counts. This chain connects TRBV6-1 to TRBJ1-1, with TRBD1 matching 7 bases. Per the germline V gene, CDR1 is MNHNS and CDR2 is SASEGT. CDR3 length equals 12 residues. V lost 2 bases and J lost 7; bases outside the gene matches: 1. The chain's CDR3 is CASSEQGDEAFF. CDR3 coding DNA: TGTGCCAGCAGTGAACAGGGGGATGAAGCTTTCTTT.

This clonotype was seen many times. The CDR3 loop is CASSPTPFSGSYEQYF. The CDR3, as DNA: TGTGCCAGCAGCCCCACACCCTTTAGCGGCTCCTACGAGCAGTACTTC. The chain has TRBV11-2 and TRBJ2-7; tentatively, D is TRBD2 (6 bases). Trimming removed 5 bases at V and 0 bases at J, with 17 bases between. This CDR3 contains 16 residues. The germline V gene has CDR1 SGHAT and CDR2 FQNNGV.

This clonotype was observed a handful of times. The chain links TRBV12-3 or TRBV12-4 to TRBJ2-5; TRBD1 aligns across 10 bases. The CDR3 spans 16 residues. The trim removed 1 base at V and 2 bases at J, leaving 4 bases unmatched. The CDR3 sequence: CASSLDGQGDQETQYF. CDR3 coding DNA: TGTGCCAGCAGTTTAGATGGACAGGGGGATCAAGAGACCCAGTACTTC.

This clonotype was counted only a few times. Here the CDR3 reads CATTPQGTGELFF. The CDR3 DNA sequence: TGTGCCACAACCCCCCAGGGGACCGGGGAGCTGTTTTTT. V is TRBV19 and J is TRBJ2-2; tentative D call: TRBD1 (6 bases). The CDR3 runs to 13 residues. Germline V gene sequence: CDR1 LNHDA, CDR2 SQIVND (reference sequence). Trimming removed 10 bases at V and 5 bases at J, with 14 bases between. Full variable domain (rest looked up from reference TRBV19 and TRBJ2-2): DGGITQSPKYLFRKEGQNVTLSCEQNLNHDAMYWYRQDPGQGLRLIYYSQIVNDFQKGDIAEGYSVSREKKESFPLTVTSAQKNPTAFYLCATTPQGTGELFFGEGSRLTVL.

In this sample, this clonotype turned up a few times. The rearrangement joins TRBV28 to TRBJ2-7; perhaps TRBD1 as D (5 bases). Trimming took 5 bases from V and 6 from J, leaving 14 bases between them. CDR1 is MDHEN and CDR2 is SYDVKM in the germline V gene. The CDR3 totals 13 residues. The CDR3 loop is CASSPLPQGEQYF. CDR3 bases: TGTGCCAGCAGTCCTCTACCTCAGGGCGAGCAGTACTTC.

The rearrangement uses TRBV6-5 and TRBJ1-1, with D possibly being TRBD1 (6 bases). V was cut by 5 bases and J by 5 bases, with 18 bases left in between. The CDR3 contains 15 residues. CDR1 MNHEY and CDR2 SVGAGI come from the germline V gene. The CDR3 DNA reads TGTGCCAGCAGTACTCCAAGGGGGGGAGAAACTGAAGCTTTCTTT. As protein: CASSTPRGGETEAFF.

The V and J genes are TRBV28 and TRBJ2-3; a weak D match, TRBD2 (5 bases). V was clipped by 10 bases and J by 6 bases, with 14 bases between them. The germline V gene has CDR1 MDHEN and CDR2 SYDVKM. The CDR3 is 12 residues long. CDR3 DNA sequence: TGTGCCACCCGATTGAGGGTGGATACGCAGTATTTT. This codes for CATRLRVDTQYF.

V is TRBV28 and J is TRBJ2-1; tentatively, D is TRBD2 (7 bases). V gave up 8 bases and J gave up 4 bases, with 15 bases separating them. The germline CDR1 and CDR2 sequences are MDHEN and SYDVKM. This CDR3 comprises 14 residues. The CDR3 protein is CASLPGGQYNEQFF. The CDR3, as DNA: TGTGCCAGCTTGCCCGGGGGGCAGTACAATGAGCAGTTCTTC.